Listed below are T cell receptor beta chains from one sample, sequenced in a study of blood T cell repertoires in COVID-19. Assay used: immunoSEQ multiplex PCR; TCRdb lists only in-frame clones, some missing. The repertoire includes around 280,000 clones, around four fifths of them detected once, and 4.1% sits in the top ten. Sequencing input: peripheral blood. The receptors originated from a woman aged 50 to 60 with active or convalescent COVID-19. Each CDR3 is given with its conserved first and last residue. D genes are given only for firm matches. Clone size is given for some rows only: seen once, a few or many times, or a class if the clone is expanded.

v_call	clone_size	j_call	d_call	cdr3_nt	cdr3_aa
TRBV7-8	NA	TRBJ2-3	TRBD2	TGTGCCAGCAGCTCACCTCGATCGAGCCAGCGGGGATTCGGAGATACGCAGTATTTT	CASSSPRSSQRGFGDTQYF
TRBV3-1/TRBV3-2	NA	TRBJ2-5	TRBD2	TGTGCCAGCAGCCAAATTGCTAGCGGCCCCGGAGGTTCCGAGACCCAGTACTTC	CASSQIASGPGGSETQYF
TRBV7-2	once	TRBJ1-1	NA	TGTGCCAGCAGCTTAGTAAGTGGACAGCACACTGAAGCTTTCTTT	CASSLVSGQHTEAFF
TRBV4-1	NA	TRBJ2-3	NA	TGCGCCAGCAGCCAATCAGGGGCAGCTAGCACAGATACGCAGTATTTT	CASSQSGAASTDTQYF
TRBV12-3/TRBV12-4	NA	TRBJ1-1	NA	TGTGCCAGCAGTTTAGGGTCTAGAACTGAAGCTTTCTTT	CASSLGSRTEAFF
TRBV6-1	NA	TRBJ2-3	TRBD2	TGTGCCAGCAGTGAAGTAGGTGGGACTAGCGGGAGGGCCGAATGGAGCACAGATACGCAGTATTTT	CASSEVGGTSGRAEWSTDTQYF
TRBV2	NA	TRBJ1-4	NA	TGTGCCAGCAGGCCTCGGACGGGGACTAATGAAAAACTGTTTTTT	CASRPRTGTNEKLFF
TRBV9	NA	TRBJ2-7	TRBD1	TGTGCCAGCAGCGCGGGGACAGGGACCCGAGGCGGATCCTACGAGCAGTACTTC	CASSAGTGTRGGSYEQYF
TRBV6-5	NA	TRBJ2-1	TRBD1	TGTGCCAGCAGGAGGGACAGCTCCTACAATGAGCAGTTCTTC	CASRRDSSYNEQFF
TRBV29-1	NA	TRBJ1-1	TRBD1	TGCAGCGCATTCGACAGGGGGGGGACTGAAGCTTTCTTT	CSAFDRGGTEAFF
TRBV5-1	NA	TRBJ2-7	TRBD2	TGCGCCAGCAGCCCGGAGCTAGCGGGAGCATCTGACGAGCAGTACTTC	CASSPELAGASDEQYF
TRBV5-6	NA	TRBJ2-7	NA	TGTGCCAGCAGCTTCTTAGGTCGGGGGTCCTACGAGCAGTACTTC	CASSFLGRGSYEQYF
TRBV11-3	NA	TRBJ2-1	TRBD2	TGTGCCAGCAGCTTACTAGCGGGGGTTAGGAATGAGCAGTTCTTC	CASSLLAGVRNEQFF
TRBV18	once	TRBJ1-4	NA	TGTGCCAGCTCAAACAGGGATGGACTGTTTTTT	CASSNRDGLFF
TRBV2	NA	TRBJ1-3	NA	TGTGCCAGCAGTGAAGAGGGGTACTCTGGAAACACCATATATTTT	CASSEEGYSGNTIYF
TRBV9	few	TRBJ1-2	NA	TGTGCCAGCACCCGTAGAGGGGGGGCCGACAACTATGGCTACACCTTC	CASTRRGGADNYGYTF
TRBV5-1	few	TRBJ2-1	TRBD2	TGCGCCAGCAGCTTGTGGGCTAGCGGGCGTGAGGAGCAGTTCTTC	CASSLWASGREEQFF
TRBV20-1	NA	TRBJ2-7	TRBD2	TGCAGTGCTAGTTTTCCTAGCGGGAGACACGAGCAGTACTTC	CSASFPSGRHEQYF
TRBV7-2	NA	TRBJ1-4	NA	TGTGCCAGCAGCTTAGGGGGACAAAGGCTGTTTTTT	CASSLGGQRLFF
TRBV5-1	NA	TRBJ1-2	NA	TGCGCCAGCAGCTTGGAAGGACTCCCCTATGGCTACACCTTC	CASSLEGLPYGYTF
TRBV3-1/TRBV3-2	NA	TRBJ1-1	TRBD1	TGTGCCAGCAGCCCGATAGACAGGGGGACTGAAGCTTTCTTT	CASSPIDRGTEAFF
TRBV20-1	NA	TRBJ1-2	TRBD1	TGCAGTGCTAGTCCCTCGGGACAGAACTATGGCTACACCTTC	CSASPSGQNYGYTF
TRBV5-1	NA	TRBJ2-3	TRBD2	TGCGCCAGCAGCCCGGGGACTAGCGGGAGGAGGGCAGATACGCAGTATTTT	CASSPGTSGRRADTQYF
TRBV19	NA	TRBJ2-7	NA	TGTGCCAGTAGTATAGCAAGCTCGAACTCCTACGAGCAGTACTTC	CASSIASSNSYEQYF
TRBV7-2	NA	TRBJ2-3	NA	TGTGCCAGCAGCTTAGCCTTCGCAGGGCAGTATTTT	CASSLAFAGQYF
TRBV6-5	NA	TRBJ2-3	TRBD2	TGTGCCAGCAGTTACTCAGCGGGAGGGGTTGGAGATACGCAGTATTTT	CASSYSAGGVGDTQYF
TRBV4-1	NA	TRBJ1-5	TRBD1	TGCGCCAGCAGCCATTTTACAGGGGGGAGCAATCAGCCCCAGCATTTT	CASSHFTGGSNQPQHF
TRBV30	NA	TRBJ1-1	TRBD1	TGTGCCTGGATTAAGGACAGGGGTGACACTGAAGCTTTCTTT	CAWIKDRGDTEAFF
TRBV18	NA	TRBJ2-1	TRBD1	TGTGCCAGCTCACCTCTCGACAGGGGCGACAATGAGCAGTTCTTC	CASSPLDRGDNEQFF
TRBV20-1	NA	TRBJ2-1	TRBD2	TGCAGTGCTAGTCGCCTAGCGGGAGGGAGTGAGCAGTTCTTC	CSASRLAGGSEQFF
TRBV27	NA	TRBJ1-6	NA	TGTGCCAGCAGTTTATTCGGGAATTCACCCCTCCACTTT	CASSLFGNSPLHF
TRBV6-1	NA	TRBJ2-7	NA	TGTGCCAGCAGTGAATGGGCAGATAGCTCCTACGAGCAGTACTTC	CASSEWADSSYEQYF
TRBV19	NA	TRBJ2-1	NA	TGTGCCAGTAGTATGAGGTACCTAAAGGTGAATGAGCAGTTCTTC	CASSMRYLKVNEQFF
TRBV2	NA	TRBJ2-2	NA	TGTGCCAGCAGTGCATCCGGGAACACCGGGGAGCTGTTTTTT	CASSASGNTGELFF
TRBV21-1	once	TRBJ2-1	NA	TGTGCCAGCAGCAACCAAAGCGGCGGCCTAGCGGGAGTCTGGGGTGAGCAGTTCTTC	CASSNQSGGLAGVWGEQFF
TRBV5-6	NA	TRBJ1-2	NA	TGTGCCAGCAGCTTGAGAGCTAACTATGGCTACACCTTC	CASSLRANYGYTF
TRBV9	NA	TRBJ2-1	TRBD1	TGTGCCAGCAGCGGACACAGGGGGCCCTACAATGAGCAGTTCTTC	CASSGHRGPYNEQFF
TRBV9	NA	TRBJ2-1	TRBD2	TGTGCCAGCAGCCCTCGGACTAGCGGTTACAATGAGCAGTTCTTC	CASSPRTSGYNEQFF
TRBV3-1/TRBV3-2	NA	TRBJ2-5	TRBD2	TGTGCCAGCAGCCAAGGCGTGGCGGGGGGAGAGACCCAGTACTTC	CASSQGVAGGETQYF
TRBV5-1	NA	TRBJ1-1	NA	TGCGCCAGCAGCGCCGGACAGCGTGGTATCGCTGTGAACACTGAAGCTTTCTTT	CASSAGQRGIAVNTEAFF
TRBV11-2	NA	TRBJ2-1	TRBD2	TGTGCCAGCAGGCCGCTAGCGGGGGGAGCGAATGAGCAGTTCTTC	CASRPLAGGANEQFF
TRBV5-6	NA	TRBJ1-2	NA	TGTGCCAGCAGCAACACCGACAGAAACTATGGCTACACCTTC	CASSNTDRNYGYTF
TRBV5-8	NA	TRBJ1-5	NA	TGTGCCAGCAGCTTCGACACGGATCAGCCCCAGCATTTT	CASSFDTDQPQHF
TRBV7-3	NA	TRBJ2-3	NA	TGTGCCAGCAGCTTAAAGAGTCTATACACAGATACGCAGTATTTT	CASSLKSLYTDTQYF
TRBV30	once	TRBJ2-2	TRBD2	TGTGCCTGGAGTGTAGTAGCGGGAGGGCCCAGCACCGGGGAGCTGTTTTTT	CAWSVVAGGPSTGELFF
TRBV12-3/TRBV12-4	NA	TRBJ1-2	TRBD1	TGTGCCAGCAGTTTGGGACAGGGTAATGGCTACACCTTC	CASSLGQGNGYTF
TRBV6-5	NA	TRBJ2-1	NA	TGTGCCAGCAGCCACGGAGGGAGATCCTACAATGAGCAGTTCTTC	CASSHGGRSYNEQFF
TRBV5-4	NA	TRBJ2-2	NA	TGTGCCAGCAGCTTGGTCAGGAAGAACGGGGAGCTGTTTTTT	CASSLVRKNGELFF
TRBV27	NA	TRBJ1-6	NA	TGTGCCAGCAGTCGAACGGACAGTTATTCACCCCTCCACTTT	CASSRTDSYSPLHF
TRBV15	NA	TRBJ2-4	TRBD2	TGTGCCACCAGCAGAGAATCCGGGACTAGAGGGGCCAAAAACATTCAGTACTTC	CATSRESGTRGAKNIQYF
TRBV5-1	NA	TRBJ2-7	TRBD1	TGCGCCAGCAGCCCCTCCGGGACAGGGACCTACGAGCAGTACTTC	CASSPSGTGTYEQYF
TRBV5-1	NA	TRBJ2-1	TRBD2	TGCGCCAGCAGCTTAGCGGGGACCAATGAGCAGTTCTTC	CASSLAGTNEQFF
TRBV15	once	TRBJ1-5	NA	TGTGCCACCAGCAAAGGGGATGGCCAGCCCCAGCATTTT	CATSKGDGQPQHF